These T cell receptor beta chains were read from a single sample in a study of CD8 T cells in Susac syndrome. One entry per CDR3 protein results from TCRdb running MiXCR on the immunoSEQ multiplex PCR reads. This sample carries some 130,000 distinct CDR3 sequences, approximately 95% of them seen once, and the ten largest clones take about 0.18%. The sample taken for sequencing was CD8+ T cells from PBMCs. The receptor source for this set is a human donor with Susac syndrome. CDR3s include the opening cysteine and the closing phenylalanine or tryptophan. A D gene is named only where the DNA matches it firmly. Expanded clones get a size class; other rows say once, few or many, or leave the size out.

TRBJ2-1	NA	TRBV7-3	NA	CASSPVGLTNEQFF	TGTGCCAGCAGCCCCGTTGGACTAACCAATGAGCAGTTCTTC
TRBJ2-1	NA	TRBV5-6	NA	CASSRGMGEQFF	TGTGCCAGCAGCAGGGGGATGGGTGAGCAGTTCTTC
TRBJ1-2	NA	TRBV19	NA	CASERGKYGYTF	TGTGCCTCAGAGAGAGGGAAGTATGGCTACACCTTC
TRBJ2-1	TRBD1	TRBV6-6	NA	CASSLSTGGSYNEQFF	TGTGCCAGCAGTTTGAGTACAGGGGGCTCCTACAATGAGCAGTTCTTC
TRBJ2-3	TRBD2	TRBV5-1	NA	CASSWGTSGSADTQYF	TGCGCCAGCAGCTGGGGGACTAGCGGGAGTGCAGATACGCAGTATTTT
TRBJ2-7	NA	TRBV20-1	NA	CSARSGFSDEQYF	TGCAGTGCTAGATCGGGGTTCAGCGACGAGCAGTACTTC
TRBJ2-2	TRBD1	TRBV6-1	NA	CASRDRAYAGELFF	TGTGCCAGCCGGGACAGGGCTTATGCCGGGGAGCTGTTTTTT
TRBJ2-1	TRBD1	TRBV7-6	once	CASSLEWTGLDEQFF	TGTGCCAGCAGCTTAGAGTGGACAGGGCTGGATGAGCAGTTCTTC
TRBJ2-3	NA	TRBV2	NA	CARGDRADTQYF	TGTGCCAGGGGAGATAGGGCAGATACGCAGTATTTT
TRBJ2-7	NA	TRBV14	NA	CASSQGPSYEQYF	TGTGCCAGCAGCCAAGGTCCGTCCTACGAGCAGTACTTC
TRBJ1-1	TRBD1	TRBV4-1	NA	CASSQAQGFTEAFF	TGCGCCAGCAGCCAAGCACAGGGGTTCACTGAAGCTTTCTTT
TRBJ2-1	NA	TRBV28	NA	CASSNLADAYNEQFF	TGTGCCAGCAGTAATCTAGCTGACGCCTACAATGAGCAGTTCTTC
TRBJ1-1	NA	TRBV9	NA	CASSAQGKKDTEAFF	TGTGCCAGCAGCGCTCAGGGGAAGAAGGACACTGAAGCTTTCTTT